This TCR beta chain was recorded in a study of early T cells in non-severe SARS-CoV-2 infection. This clonotype showed up many times. TCRdb ran MiXCR on the 5' RACE reads and lists one entry per CDR3 protein. Of about 27,000 distinct CDR3 sequences listed, approximately 5% were seen once; the top ten hold around 4%. This CDR3 has 15 residues. Between the trimmed V and J ends, which lost 0 bases and 2 bases, there was a span of 11 bases. Germline V CDR1 and CDR2: SGHAT, FQNNGV. Sequencing was carried out using whole blood. The chain joins TRBV11-2 to TRBJ2-7; D gene ambiguous. The TCR was taken from an adult who was a healthcare worker with PCR-confirmed SARS-CoV-2 infection or an uninfected control (not recorded which). For the CDR3, the DNA is TGTGCCAGCAGCTTAGATCGTAGTATCCCCTACGAGCAGTACTTC. This translates into CASSLDRSIPYEQYF.